This is a list of T cell receptor beta chains from one sample in a study of blood T cell repertoires in COVID-19. Sequencing used immunoSEQ multiplex PCR; TCRdb keeps in-frame clones, though not all of them. Of approximately 300,000 clones listed, roughly 90% were seen once; the top ten hold roughly 6.7%. The sequenced sample consisted of peripheral blood. Every receptor here comes from a man aged 18-30 years who had recovered from COVID-19. Both conserved end residues are part of each CDR3. The order of the fields is D gene, V gene, J gene, CDR3 DNA, CDR3 protein. A D gene is named only where the DNA matches it firmly.

>-|TRBV19|TRBJ1-3
TGTGCCAGTAGTATCGGGGGTGGAAACACCATATATTTT
CASSIGGGNTIYF
>-|TRBV27|TRBJ2-3
TGTGCCAGCAGTTTTGGCCAGACTTTAGATACGCAGTATTTT
CASSFGQTLDTQYF
>TRBD1|TRBV5-6|TRBJ1-1
TGTGCCAGCAGCGGGGGGGACAGGGCCGAAGCTTTCTTT
CASSGGDRAEAFF
>TRBD1|TRBV7-2|TRBJ1-4
TGTGCCAGCAGCTTAGCTTTTGGGCAGGGGGATGAAAAACTGTTTTTT
CASSLAFGQGDEKLFF
>-|TRBV5-1|TRBJ2-7
TGCGCCAGCAGCCCTAATAGCGGATTCTCCTACGAGCAGTACTTC
CASSPNSGFSYEQYF
>TRBD1|TRBV6-2/TRBV6-3|TRBJ1-5
TGTGCCAGCAGTAGGACAGGGTATGGTCAGCCCCAGCATTTT
CASSRTGYGQPQHF
>TRBD1|TRBV18|TRBJ1-4
TGTGCCAGCTCACCCGACAGGGGGCATAGAAAACTGTTTTTT
CASSPDRGHRKLFF
>-|TRBV19|TRBJ2-7
TGTGCCAGTAGTATCGCACCAGGGCTGGAGAAGTACTTC
CASSIAPGLEKYF
>TRBD1|TRBV19|TRBJ2-1
TGTGCCAGTACCTCGGACAGGGGAGCGTTCTTC
CASTSDRGAFF
>-|TRBV19|TRBJ1-2
TGTGCCAGTAGTCTCACAGGGTTTGGCTACACCTTC
CASSLTGFGYTF
>TRBD1|TRBV27|TRBJ1-6
TGTGCCAGACAGGGACAGTTTAATAATTCACCCCTCCACTTT
CARQGQFNNSPLHF
>TRBD1|TRBV5-1|TRBJ2-7
TGCGCCAGCAGTTCCGGACAGGCTCGAGAGCAGTACTTC
CASSSGQAREQYF
>-|TRBV6-5|TRBJ2-3
TGTGCCAGCACCCCCGGTGGGGCAGGCACAGATACGCAGTATTTT
CASTPGGAGTDTQYF
>TRBD1|TRBV5-6|TRBJ2-7
TGTGCCAGCAGCCCCCCCCCGGGACAGGGCTACGAGCAGTACTTC
CASSPPPGQGYEQYF
>TRBD1|TRBV5-5|TRBJ1-2
TGTGCCAGCAGCTCATGGGGGACAGCAATTAATGGCTACACCTTC
CASSSWGTAINGYTF
>TRBD2|TRBV18|TRBJ2-2
TGTGCCAGCTCTCACAGCGGGATCGCGAACACCGGGGAGCTGTTTTTT
CASSHSGIANTGELFF
>-|TRBV11-2|TRBJ1-4
TGTGCCAGCAGCTCGCCGCGGGGAGGGAATGAAAAACTGTTTTTT
CASSSPRGGNEKLFF
>-|TRBV3-1/TRBV3-2|TRBJ2-7
TGTGCCAGCAGCCAGGCTGCAGCGGGTAGCTCCTACGAGCAGTACTTC
CASSQAAAGSSYEQYF
>-|TRBV27|TRBJ1-6
TGTGCCAGTTTCTTCGGTAGCTCCTATAATTCACCCCTCCACTTT
CASFFGSSYNSPLHF
>TRBD2|TRBV4-2|TRBJ2-1
TGTGCCAGCAGCCCCGCCGGGGCTAGCGGGGGGGTGAGGGAGCAGTTCTTC
CASSPAGASGGVREQFF
>TRBD2|TRBV10-1|TRBJ2-5
TGCGCCAGCAGTGCGAGCGGGAGCTGGGAGACCCAGTACTTC
CASSASGSWETQYF
>TRBD1|TRBV15|TRBJ1-4
TGTGCCACCAGCCCACGGACAGGGGGTCCTGAAAAACTGTTTTTT
CATSPRTGGPEKLFF